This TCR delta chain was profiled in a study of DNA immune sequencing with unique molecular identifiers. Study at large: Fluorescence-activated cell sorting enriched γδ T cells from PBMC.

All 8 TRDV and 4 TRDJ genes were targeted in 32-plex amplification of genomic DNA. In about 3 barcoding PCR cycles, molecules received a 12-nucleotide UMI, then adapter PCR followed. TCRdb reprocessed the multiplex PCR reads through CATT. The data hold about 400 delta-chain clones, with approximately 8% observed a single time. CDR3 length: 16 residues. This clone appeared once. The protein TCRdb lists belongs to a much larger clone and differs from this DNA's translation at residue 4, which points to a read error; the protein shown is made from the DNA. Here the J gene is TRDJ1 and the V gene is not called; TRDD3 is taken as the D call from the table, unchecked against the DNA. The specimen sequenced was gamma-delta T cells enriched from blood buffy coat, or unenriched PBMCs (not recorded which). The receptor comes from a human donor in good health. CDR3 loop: CACGKLGDTQADKLIF. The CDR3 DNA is TGTGCCTGTGGCAAGCTGGGGGATACGCAGGCCGATAAACTCATCTTT.